The text below deals with one T cell receptor (beta chain). These data come from a study of T cell changes during pregnancy in multiple sclerosis. The CDR3 contains 15 residues. Germline loops: CDR1 MDHEN, CDR2 SYDVKM. V lost 6 bases to trimming and J lost 8 bases; unmatched junction nucleotides: 11. Produced via immunoSEQ multiplex PCR; TCRdb's table is partial and in-frame only. The data hold tens of thousands of clones, with about 91% observed a single time. The input for sequencing was peripheral blood, taken after pregnancy. This TCR came from a female donor with multiple sclerosis, enrolled in a pregnancy study. The rearrangement joins TRBV28 to TRBJ1-4; 8 bases are a match to TRBD1. CDR3 in amino acids: CASSRIDRGGEKLFF. The CDR3 coding sequence is TGTGCCAGCAGCCGGATTGACAGGGGAGGGGAAAAACTGTTTTTT.